The clone carrying this TCR beta chain has more than one count but fewer than ten. Original methodology: Estimation of nucleated cell counts relied on the amplification of reference gene primers. The assay was immunoSEQ multiplex PCR, and TCRdb's table has in-frame clones only and misses some. The V and J calls and clone size were taken over from that table, and D and trimming were inferred from the DNA. The repertoire holds a few hundred thousand clones, with nearly 90% as singletons. The data belong to a study of blood T cell repertoires in COVID-19. About the study: The samples span acute and convalescent COVID-19 from the United States, Italy and Spain. The cDNA or gDNA used as material had been derived from T cells, B-cell-depleted T cells, or PBMCs.

Germline values: CDR1 LGHDT, CDR2 YNNKEL (reference sequence). CDR3 length equals 16 residues. V dropped 4 bases and J dropped 0 bases, with 16 bases sitting between them. This chain links TRBV3-1 (or the pseudogene TRBV3-2) with TRBJ2-7; a possible D gene is TRBD2 (6 bases). Sequences were obtained from peripheral blood. The receptor was derived from a man between 18 and 29 years old with active or convalescent COVID-19. This CDR3 reads CASSRSPGLSSYEQYF. The CDR3 DNA reads as TGTGCCAGCAGCCGATCACCGGGACTTAGCTCCTACGAGCAGTACTTC.